Presented here are 7 T cell receptor beta chains from one specimen sequenced in a study of tumor-infiltrating lymphocytes in primary liver carcinoma. Co-extraction of both nucleic acids (RNA and DNA) used roughly 20-33 mg of unsorted bulk tissue. Starting from about 0.5 ug of total RNA, TCR beta cDNA was produced with a primer in the constant region. Modified slightly, ARM-PCR produced TCR beta libraries over three nested multiplex PCR rounds. Rounds one and two of PCR, each of around 9 cycles, were primed with TRBV1-TRBV30 forward primers and a C-beta reverse primer. TCRdb re-derived calls from the multiplex PCR reads in MiXCR, one entry per CDR3 protein. The sample records roughly 22,000 distinct CDR3 sequences, about 84% being singletons. Material for sequencing was liver tumor tissue from sampling region 2. The sample's subset: tumor region T2, inferior pole. All receptors derive from a woman in her 30s with primary liver carcinoma and hepatitis B virus infection.

Concerning this clonotype itself: Germline and junction disagree at one end, which may indicate a read error. The CDR3 DNA is TGCACCAGCTTCCAAGTGAGGGGATCTAATGAAAAACTGTTTTTT. Translated: CTSFQVRGSNEKLFF. The chain couples TRBV4-1 to TRBJ1-4, with D possibly being TRBD1 (5 bases). Germline CDR1 is MGHRA and CDR2 is YSYEKL. The CDR3 length is 15 residues.

J is TRBJ1-5 and V is TRBV28; D may be TRBD1 (6 bases). CDR1 and CDR2 (germline): MDHEN, SYDVKM. This CDR3 region has 12 residues. Trimming left V 6 bases short and J 13 bases short, with 16 bases between. CDR3 sequence: CASSVSETGQHF. In DNA form, the CDR3 reads TGTGCCAGCAGCGTCTCCGAGACAGGTCAGCATTTT. Looking up the rest from reference TRBV28 and TRBJ1-5 gives the full variable domain: DVKVTQSSRYLVKRTGEKVFLECVQDMDHENMFWYRQDPGLGLRLIYFSYDVKMKEKGDIPEGYSVSREKKERFSLILESASTNQTSMYLCASSVSETGQHFGDGTRLSIL.

With respect to this clonotype: This could be a read error, since a much larger clone is one nucleotide away. The chain couples TRBV24-1 to TRBJ2-3; 8 positions match TRBD2. The V gene's germline CDR1 is KGHDR and CDR2 SFDVKD. V lost 4 bases to trimming and J lost 4 bases; unmatched junction nucleotides: 6. The CDR3 has 15 amino acids. CDR3 nucleotide sequence: TGTGCCACCAGTGACGACAGCGGGAGAGCAGATACGCAGTATTTT. Its protein product is CATSDDSGRADTQYF.

Note on this clonotype: A much larger clone sits a single nucleotide away, making a read error possible. The J gene is TRBJ2-2, the V gene TRBV12-3 or TRBV12-4, with TRBD1 as a possible D gene (5 bases). V gave up 6 bases and J gave up 6 bases, with 8 bases separating them. The CDR3 totals 12 residues. The CDR3 DNA reads TGTGCCAGCAGCATAGGGGCCGGGGAGCTGTTTTTT. It specifies CASSIGAGELFF.

The chain combines TRBV11-2 with TRBJ1-1, with 11 positions matching TRBD1. Germline CDR1 and CDR2: SGHAT and FQNNGV. The V gene end was trimmed by 7 bases and the J gene end by 2 bases; junction bases not matched to a gene: 21. There are 20 residues in the CDR3. The CDR3 reads CASNARDRGDKRWSNTEAFF. The CDR3, as DNA: TGTGCCAGCAACGCTCGGGACAGGGGGGACAAGAGGTGGAGTAACACTGAAGCTTTCTTT.

The J gene is TRBJ1-2, the V gene TRBV6-5; D is perhaps TRBD1 (6 bases). The CDR3 contains 13 residues. The germline V gene has CDR1 MNHEY and CDR2 SVGAGI. The V end lost 7 bases, the J end lost 3 bases, and 12 bases lay between the germline ends. The CDR3 nucleotides read TGTGCCAGCAATCCCAGGACAGACTATGGCTACACCTTC. Translated, it gives CASNPRTDYGYTF.

The chain joins TRBV5-6 to TRBJ1-2; D is ambiguous. Trimming took off 2 bases at V and 11 bases at J, with 16 bases between the two ends. Germline V gene data show CDR1 as SGHDT and CDR2 as YYEEEE. The CDR3 totals 13 residues. CDR3 in amino acids: CASSFRKNDCYTF. Here the CDR3 DNA reads TGTGCCAGCAGCTTTCGCAAGAACGATTGTTACACCTTC.